A single sample gave rise to the 25 T cell receptor beta chains below, sequenced in a study of blood T cell repertoires in COVID-19. Method: immunoSEQ multiplex PCR; TCRdb's copy keeps in-frame clones and lacks some. The top ten clones hold 0.95% to 1.5% of a sample with about 380,000 clones, around 89% of them seen once. What was sequenced was peripheral blood. These receptors originate from a man aged 35-49 years with acute or convalescent COVID-19.

As concerns this clone: The identical CDR3 is also encoded by other nucleotide sequences in the sample. The V call is TRBV27, the J call TRBJ1-6, with D perhaps matching TRBD1 (5 bases). The CDR3 sequence is 14 residues long. CDR1 and CDR2 (germline): MNHEY, SMNVEV (reference sequence). V dropped 2 bases and J dropped 7 bases, with 9 bases sitting between them. The CDR3 loop is CASSLARANSPLHF. CDR3 DNA sequence: TGTGCCAGCAGTTTAGCCAGGGCCAATTCACCCCTCCACTTT.

CDR3 residues: CASSTRQGREQYF. CDR3 coding DNA: TGTGCCAGTAGTACCCGACAGGGGAGGGAGCAGTACTTC. The chain employs TRBV19 and TRBJ2-7, with 8 bases lining up with TRBD1. Germline loops: CDR1 LNHDA, CDR2 SQIVND (reference sequence). This CDR3 has 13 residues. V trimming: 4 bases; J trimming: 7 bases; junction bases outside the gene matches: 6.

J is TRBJ2-7 and V is TRBV6-2 or TRBV6-3; 7 bases align to TRBD1. V dropped 2 bases and J dropped 0; count of bases not matched to a gene: 10. This CDR3 comprises 17 residues. Germline V gene data show CDR1 as MNHEY and CDR2 as SVGEGT. The CDR3 coding sequence is TGTGCCAGCAGTTACACCCGGGACAGTTTTGGCTCCTACGAGCAGTACTTC. This encodes CASSYTRDSFGSYEQYF.

The rearrangement joins TRBV5-4 to TRBJ2-1; TRBD2 aligns across 7 bases. After removal of 7 bases from V and 1 base from J, the junction contained 11 bases not matched to a gene. The CDR3 runs 16 residues. The germline CDR1 and CDR2 sequences are SGHNT and YYREEE (reference sequence). The CDR3 region has the DNA TGTGCCAGCTTGCCGGGAGGACCTTCTTCCTACAATGAGCAGTTCTTC. This sequence encodes CASLPGGPSSYNEQFF.

This sequence joins TRBV30 and TRBJ2-3; TRBD2 agrees at 10 bases. CDR1 GTSNPN and CDR2 SVGIG come from the germline V gene (reference sequence). CDR3 length equals 17 residues. Trimming cost V 2 bases and J 1 base; bases outside gene matches: 9. The CDR3 region is CAWSLIKRGGGTDTQYF. In DNA, the CDR3 is TGTGCCTGGAGTCTAATCAAGCGGGGGGGCGGCACAGATACGCAGTATTTT.

The rearrangement links TRBV5-4 to TRBJ2-5, with a tentative D call TRBD2 (6 bases). Germline V CDR1 and CDR2: SGHNT, YYREEE (reference sequence). V was clipped by 5 bases and J by 5 bases, with 16 bases between them. The CDR3 has 14 amino acids. The CDR3 loop reads CASSYTGGGETQYF. CDR3 DNA sequence: TGTGCCAGCAGTTACACTGGTGGGGGGGAGACCCAGTACTTC.

The CDR3 nucleotides read TGTGCCAGCAGTTCGGGACTTCGGAACACTGAAGCTTTCTTT. This codes for CASSSGLRNTEAFF. V and J are TRBV6-2 or TRBV6-3 and TRBJ1-1, with D maybe TRBD1 (5 bases). The length of the CDR3 is 14 residues. Germline-derived CDR1 and CDR2 are MNHEY and SVGEGT. V gave up 4 bases and J gave up 1 base, with 10 bases separating them.

The CDR3 loop is CASSLEPSGAYEQYF. CDR3 coding DNA: TGTGCCAGCAGCTTAGAGCCTAGCGGGGCCTACGAGCAGTACTTC. This sequence joins TRBV7-6 and TRBJ2-7, with 9 nucleotides matching TRBD2. From germline, CDR1 is SGHVS and CDR2 FNYEAQ. The CDR3 is made up of 15 amino acids. J lost 2 bases, V lost 1 base, and 3 bases had no gene match.

This clone came up a few times. The chain combines TRBV7-2 with TRBJ2-7; no clear D gene. Germline lookup yields CDR1 SGHTA and CDR2 FQGNSA. Between the trimmed V and J ends, which lost 0 bases and 4 bases, there was a span of 10 bases. This CDR3 is 14 amino acids long. CDR3 nucleotides: TGTGCCAGCAGCTTAGCGCATGCGTATTACGAGCAGTACTTC. Its translation is CASSLAHAYYEQYF.

The chain is built from TRBV29-1 and TRBJ2-5; 12 positions match TRBD2. CDR3 length: 14 residues. Germline V CDR1 and CDR2: SQVTM, ANQGSEA. Losses at the gene ends were 6 bases for V and 6 bases for J; bases not matched to a gene: 8. This chain's CDR3 is CSVVLAGGHQTQYF. The CDR3 DNA reads TGCAGCGTCGTGCTAGCGGGGGGGCATCAGACCCAGTACTTC.

The rearrangement links TRBV28 to TRBJ1-5; the D gene is possibly TRBD1 (5 bases). The V gene lost 1 base and the J gene lost 7 bases, with 11 bases spanning the gap. Germline V gene data show CDR1 as MDHEN and CDR2 as SYDVKM. The CDR3 runs to 14 residues. The CDR3, as DNA: TGTGCCAGCAGTTTATTCGGGGGGGGGCAGCCCCAGCATTTT. Protein: CASSLFGGGQPQHF.

This clone was seen ten or more times. V is TRBV3-1 (or the pseudogene TRBV3-2) and J is TRBJ1-2; no clear D. V was clipped by 4 bases and J by 6 bases, with 9 bases between them. CDR1 and CDR2 (germline): LGHDT, YNNKEL (reference sequence). This CDR3 is 12 amino acids long. The CDR3 DNA is TGTGCCAGCAGCCCATCAGGCGATGGCTACACCTTC. The encoded protein is CASSPSGDGYTF.

The chain uses TRBV27 and TRBJ2-1; 8 positions match TRBD2. With 4 bases clipped from V and 6 bases from J, the junction kept 8 bases outside the gene matches. The CDR3 extends over 15 amino acids. Germline V gene lookup returns CDR1 MNHEY and CDR2 SMNVEV (reference sequence). CDR3 sequence: CASSSTAGGFNEQFF. The CDR3 bases are TGTGCCAGCAGTTCGACGGCGGGGGGCTTCAATGAGCAGTTCTTC.

The gene calls are TRBV6-5 and TRBJ1-2; tentative D call: TRBD1 (5 bases). The germline V gene has CDR1 MNHEY and CDR2 SVGAGI. The V end was cut by 6 bases, the J end by 1 base, with 12 bases between. The CDR3 totals 14 residues. The CDR3 here is CASSPQGYNYGYTF. The CDR3 DNA is TGTGCCAGCAGCCCCCAGGGTTATAACTATGGCTACACCTTC.

The chain is built from TRBV27 and TRBJ2-3; D uncertain. With 3 bases removed from V and 4 bases from J, the gap between germline ends came to 11 bases. The CDR3 consists of 14 residues. Per germline, CDR1 MNHEY and CDR2 SMNVEV (reference sequence). CDR3 nucleotide sequence: TGTGCCAGCAGTTTTGGGCCAAACTCAGATACGCAGTATTTT. Its translation: CASSFGPNSDTQYF.

The chain is built from TRBV18 and TRBJ2-7; weak D call: TRBD2 (6 bases). In germline, CDR1 is KGHSH, CDR2 LQKENI. V was cut by 2 bases and J by 6 bases, with 11 bases left in between. This CDR3 spans 13 amino acids. The CDR3 is CASSPGSGVEQYF. The CDR3 DNA reads TGTGCCAGCTCACCAGGCTCGGGGGTCGAGCAGTACTTC.

This clone appeared a single time. The chain recombines TRBV5-8 with TRBJ2-3; TRBD2 matches 12 bases. Germline V gene lookup returns CDR1 SGHTS and CDR2 YDEGEE. This CDR3 contains 16 residues. J gave up 0 bases and V 4 bases, and 3 bases lay outside the gene matches. The chain's CDR3 is CASSLGLAGSTDTQYF. The CDR3 DNA follows: TGTGCCAGCAGCCTCGGACTAGCGGGAAGCACAGATACGCAGTATTTT.

V is TRBV7-2 and J is TRBJ1-3, with TRBD1 matching 8 bases. CDR3 length: 15 residues. V trimming: 2 bases; J trimming: 4 bases; junction bases outside the gene matches: 4. The V gene's germline CDR1 is SGHTA and CDR2 FQGNSA. The CDR3 here is CASSLFRTGGNTIYF. As DNA, the CDR3 is TGTGCCAGCAGCTTATTCCGGACAGGGGGAAACACCATATATTTT.

The chain has TRBV7-9 and TRBJ2-2; 10 bases align to TRBD2. The V gene's germline CDR1 is SEHNR and CDR2 FQNEAQ (reference sequence). The CDR3 runs to 16 residues. V gave up 5 bases and J gave up 4 bases; unmatched junction bases: 7. CDR3 sequence (DNA): TGTGCCAGCAGCGATCTAGCGGGGGCTCCCACCGGGGAGCTGTTTTTT. The encoded protein is CASSDLAGAPTGELFF.

The rearrangement links TRBV10-3 to TRBJ1-2; 7 nucleotides agree with TRBD1. This CDR3 is 15 amino acids long. The J segment lost 4 bases and the V segment lost 11 bases, leaving 16 bases of the junction unmatched. Germline V gene lookup returns CDR1 ENHRY and CDR2 SYGVKD. CDR3: CAATGAYVETYGYTF. The CDR3 DNA sequence: TGTGCCGCCACAGGGGCCTATGTAGAGACCTATGGCTACACCTTC.

The rearrangement links TRBV7-6 to TRBJ1-3; a weak D match, TRBD1 (6 bases). V lost 5 bases and J lost 4, with 15 bases in between. The CDR3 has 15 residues. Per germline, CDR1 SGHVS and CDR2 FNYEAQ. DNA of the CDR3: TGTGCCAGCAGCCCTGGACAGTCTACGGGAAACACCATATATTTT. As protein: CASSPGQSTGNTIYF.

CDR3 sequence (DNA): TGTGCCAGCAGTCATAACAATGCGGGGGGGCCCAGAAGGTCCTACAATGAGCAGTTCTTC. It codes for CASSHNNAGGPRRSYNEQFF. The chain combines TRBV9 with TRBJ2-1; 9 nucleotides align to TRBD2. This CDR3 spans 20 amino acids. With 5 bases clipped from V and 1 base from J, the junction kept 19 bases outside the gene matches. The V gene's germline CDR1 is SGDLS and CDR2 YYNGEE.

The genes are TRBV7-3 and TRBJ1-6; tentatively, D is TRBD1 (5 bases). Germline V gene sequence: CDR1 SGHTA, CDR2 FQGTGA. CDR3 length: 16 amino acids. Trimming shortened V by 4 bases and J by 9 bases, and 19 bases separated the two germline ends. The CDR3 DNA follows: TGTGCCAGCAGCTCCCAAGGGCGGGGGAGGGGTTCACCCCTCCACTTT. It is translated as CASSSQGRGRGSPLHF.

The chain combines TRBV28 with TRBJ1-5, with 8 bases that match TRBD1. CDR3 length: 16 residues. V gave up 7 bases and J gave up 2 bases; unmatched junction bases: 10. Germline V CDR1 and CDR2: MDHEN, SYDVKM. CDR3 protein: CASKWDGQGGNQPQHF. CDR3 DNA sequence: TGTGCCAGCAAATGGGATGGACAGGGTGGCAATCAGCCCCAGCATTTT.

The chain employs TRBV5-1 and TRBJ2-1, with 14 bases lining up with TRBD2. Germline lookup yields CDR1 SGHRS and CDR2 YFSETQ. CDR3 length equals 18 residues. Unmatched junction bases numbered 10, after V lost 0 bases and J lost 8 bases. CDR3 in DNA: TGCGCCAGCAGCTTGGGACTAGCGGGGGGGCCTTATGTGTATGAGCAGTTCTTC. As protein: CASSLGLAGGPYVYEQFF. Drawing the rest from reference TRBV5-1 and TRBJ2-1, the complete variable domain is KAGVTQTPRYLIKTRGQQVTLSCSPISGHRSVSWYQQTPGQGLQFLFEYFSETQRNKGNFPGRFSGRQFSNSRSEMNVSTLELGDSALYLCASSLGLAGGPYVYEQFFGPGTRLTVL.